The 2 T cell receptor beta chains below were found in one sample sequenced in a study of OX40 agonist ivuxolimab in advanced cancers. Libraries were constructed by the immunoSEQ multiplex PCR assay. TCRdb re-hosts the immuneACCESS table, in-frame sequences only. Its copies lack some clones; in the studies checked, an unresolved V gene accounts for under half of them, and the cause for the rest is not known. In all, the sample holds tens of thousands of clones, and approximately 80% of those were seen once. The top ten constitute roughly 0.41% of the sample. The sample was CD4+ or CD8+ T cells sorted from blood, taken in a trial of the OX40 agonist ivuxolimab. All receptors derive from an adult with an advanced solid tumor such as melanoma, head and neck, liver or kidney cancer.

The J gene is TRBJ2-2, the V gene TRBV4-1, with 13 bases aligning to TRBD2. The CDR3 runs to 15 residues. Germline V lookup: CDR1 MGHRA, CDR2 YSYEKL. V was clipped by 6 bases and J by 4 bases; unmatched bases: 2. In DNA form, the CDR3 reads TGCGCCAGCAGACTAGCGGGGGGGCGCACCGGGGAGCTGTTTTTT. Its protein is CASRLAGGRTGELFF.

The chain combines TRBV6-1 with TRBJ1-2; 8 bases agree with TRBD1. The J segment lost 3 bases and the V segment lost 0 bases, leaving 3 bases of the junction unmatched. CDR1 is MNHNS and CDR2 is SASEGT in the germline V gene. The CDR3 contains 15 residues. This CDR3 reads CASSEAGTGYYGYTF. Written as DNA, the CDR3 is TGTGCCAGCAGTGAAGCCGGGACAGGCTACTATGGCTACACCTTC.